The 19 T cell receptor beta chains below all came from one sample that was sequenced in a study of blood T cell repertoires in COVID-19. TCRdb keeps only in-frame clones here, not all; method: immunoSEQ multiplex PCR. The profile shows 150,000 to 200,000 clones, roughly 85% of them singletons. The sample taken for sequencing was peripheral blood. Every receptor here comes from a middle-aged man with active or convalescent COVID-19.

This chain uses TRBV2 with TRBJ2-7, with D tentatively TRBD1 (6 bases). In germline, CDR1 is SNHLY, CDR2 FYNNEI. Trimming pared 8 bases from V and 2 bases from J, leaving 13 bases between. This CDR3 contains 13 residues. The CDR3 here is CASRTTGPYEQYF. The DNA for the CDR3 is TGTGCCAGCCGAACGACAGGACCCTACGAGCAGTACTTC.

The V call is TRBV28, the J call TRBJ1-4, with 8 bases lining up with TRBD1. The CDR3 is 14 amino acids. Germline V gene sequence: CDR1 MDHEN, CDR2 SYDVKM. V lost 4 bases, J lost 7 bases, and 5 bases stayed unmatched. The CDR3: CASSSGQGSEKLFF. DNA for the CDR3: TGTGCCAGCAGTTCAGGACAGGGATCTGAAAAACTGTTTTTT.

V usage is TRBV29-1 and J usage is TRBJ1-2; tentatively, D is TRBD1 (5 bases). Germline CDR1 is SQVTM and CDR2 is ANQGSEA. Trimming removed 3 bases from V and 5 bases from J, with 10 bases in between. This CDR3 is built from 12 residues. In DNA form, the CDR3 reads TGCAGCGTTGACCGCAGGGCTTATGGCTACACCTTC. It encodes CSVDRRAYGYTF.

The J gene is TRBJ1-5, the V gene TRBV30; 8 bases agree with TRBD1. Germline V CDR1 and CDR2: GTSNPN, SVGIG (reference sequence). V dropped 2 bases and J dropped 5; count of bases not matched to a gene: 8. The CDR3 extends over 15 amino acids. The CDR3 is CAWSSLTGAYQPQHF. Here the CDR3 DNA reads TGTGCCTGGAGTTCCCTGACAGGGGCGTATCAGCCCCAGCATTTT.

The chain is built from TRBV7-3 and TRBJ2-1, with D possibly TRBD1 on 6 matching bases. Germline CDR1 reads SGHTA; CDR2 reads FQGTGA. Trimming took off 1 base at V and 13 bases at J, with 11 bases between the two ends. This CDR3 is 12 amino acids long. Here the CDR3 reads CASSLNRAEQFF. CDR3 nucleotides: TGTGCCAGCAGCTTAAACAGGGCGGAACAGTTCTTC.

This clone was counted a single time. The V call is TRBV13, the J call TRBJ2-3, with D tentatively TRBD1 (6 bases). Trimming took off 5 bases at V and 4 bases at J, with 22 bases between the two ends. The CDR3 has 17 amino acids. Germline CDR1 is PRHDT and CDR2 is FYEKMQ (reference sequence). CDR3 DNA sequence: TGTGCCAGCAGCCCTCCCGAAGGGGCAGGGGTGGCAGATACGCAGTATTTT. Translation: CASSPPEGAGVADTQYF.

The chain links TRBV28 to TRBJ2-2; perhaps TRBD1 as D (6 bases). Per germline, CDR1 MDHEN and CDR2 SYDVKM. This CDR3 spans 16 amino acids. With 3 bases removed from V and 4 bases from J, the gap between germline ends came to 15 bases. In DNA, the CDR3 is TGTGCCAGCAGTTTCGGTACAGGGTCGGGCACCGGGGAGCTGTTTTTT. It encodes CASSFGTGSGTGELFF.

V is TRBV6-5 and J is TRBJ1-6; no definite D call. Trimming cost V 8 bases and J 7 bases, with 12 bases left between them. The CDR3 loop spans 13 amino acids. Germline loops: CDR1 MNHEY, CDR2 SVGAGI. The CDR3 here is CASSFSLNSPLHF. The CDR3, as DNA: TGTGCCAGCTCGTTTAGCTTAAATTCACCCCTCCACTTT.

The chain employs TRBV3-1 (or the pseudogene TRBV3-2) and TRBJ1-5, with D maybe TRBD1 (5 bases). V lost 2 bases to trimming and J lost 2 bases, with 7 bases between them. Germline V gene data show CDR1 as LGHDT and CDR2 as YNNKEL (reference sequence). The CDR3 contains 14 residues. CDR3 sequence: CASSQQGGNQPQHF. The CDR3 nucleotides read TGTGCCAGCAGCCAACAGGGCGGCAATCAGCCCCAGCATTTT.

The rearrangement links TRBV7-2 to TRBJ2-2, with 8 bases matching TRBD2. V shed 3 bases, J shed 1 base, and the junction held 1 base outside the gene matches. There are 15 residues in the CDR3. Germline loops: CDR1 SGHTA, CDR2 FQGNSA. CDR3 residues: CASSFSGGNTGELFF. The CDR3 DNA is TGTGCCAGCAGCTTCAGCGGGGGGAACACCGGGGAGCTGTTTTTT.

The J gene is TRBJ1-6, the V gene TRBV28; D perhaps matches TRBD1 (5 bases). Trimming left V 10 bases short and J 10 bases short, with 23 bases between. Per germline, CDR1 MDHEN and CDR2 SYDVKM. The CDR3 is made up of 15 amino acids. This CDR3 reads CATSPPGGVISPLHF. In nucleotides, the CDR3 is TGTGCCACCTCCCCCCCGGGGGGGGTAATATCACCCCTCCACTTT.

The chain has TRBV27 and TRBJ2-1, with 7 bases fitting TRBD2. The CDR3 has 13 amino acids. Germline lookup yields CDR1 MNHEY and CDR2 SMNVEV (reference sequence). Losses at the gene ends were 4 bases for V and 9 bases for J; bases not matched to a gene: 6. CDR3 sequence: CASSSRSGGEQFF. CDR3 nucleotides: TGTGCCAGCAGTTCTAGGTCGGGGGGTGAGCAGTTCTTC.

This clone was picked up one time. The chain employs TRBV28 and TRBJ1-5; D is ambiguous. The germline V and J ends were trimmed by 7 bases and 0 bases, with 10 bases remaining between them. There are 14 residues in the CDR3. Germline lookup yields CDR1 MDHEN and CDR2 SYDVKM. This CDR3 is CASNTLNSNQPQHF. The CDR3 nucleotides are TGTGCCAGCAATACCCTAAATAGCAATCAGCCCCAGCATTTT.

V gene TRBV5-6 combines with J gene TRBJ2-3; TRBD2 matches at 13 bases. Losses at the gene ends were 4 bases for V and 0 bases for J; bases not matched to a gene: 8. The CDR3 runs to 18 residues. Germline loops: CDR1 SGHDT, CDR2 YYEEEE. CDR3 sequence (DNA): TGTGCCAGCAGCCTGGGACTAGCGGGGTATTCTAGCACAGATACGCAGTATTTT. Protein product: CASSLGLAGYSSTDTQYF.

The chain links TRBV11-2 to TRBJ2-1, with TRBD2 matching 12 bases. V was clipped by 5 bases and J by 5 bases; unmatched bases: 7. Germline V lookup: CDR1 SGHAT, CDR2 FQNNGV. This CDR3 is 16 amino acids long. CDR3 nucleotides: TGTGCCAGCAGCCCCTGGGGACTAGCGGGCGACAATGAGCAGTTCTTC. Amino acid sequence: CASSPWGLAGDNEQFF.

This sequence joins TRBV15 and TRBJ1-5; TRBD1 agrees at 8 bases. The length of the CDR3 is 16 residues. Germline V CDR1 and CDR2: LNHNV, YYDKDF (reference sequence). Trimming at V came to 8 bases and at J to 0 bases, leaving 9 bases not matched to a gene. This chain's CDR3 is CATRGQAIHSNQPQHF. The CDR3 coding sequence is TGTGCCACCCGGGGACAGGCGATTCATAGCAATCAGCCCCAGCATTTT. Complete variable domain (other parts from reference TRBV15 and TRBJ1-5): DAMVIQNPRYQVTQFGKPVTLSCSQTLNHNVMYWYQQKSSQAPKLLFHYYDKDFNNEADTPDNFQSRRPNTSFCFLDIRSPGLGDTAMYLCATRGQAIHSNQPQHFGDGTRLSIL.

CDR3 coding DNA: TGTGCCAGCAGCGCGGATCACAGGGACGGCTACAATGAGCAGTTCTTC. Its protein product is CASSADHRDGYNEQFF. This chain links TRBV9 with TRBJ2-1, with D possibly matching TRBD1 (6 bases). Trimming cost V 3 bases and J 3 bases, with 16 bases left between them. This CDR3 is built from 16 residues. Germline V CDR1 and CDR2: SGDLS, YYNGEE.

This chain uses TRBV5-4 with TRBJ2-1; D is undetermined. Germline V gene lookup returns CDR1 SGHNT and CDR2 YYREEE (reference sequence). Trimming removed 2 bases from V and 6 bases from J, with 6 bases in between. The CDR3 covers 12 residues. CDR3 bases: TGTGCCAGCAGCTTCGTTCCCAATGAGCAGTTCTTC. Protein sequence: CASSFVPNEQFF.

The chain couples TRBV9 to TRBJ2-3; possible D gene TRBD2, 6 bases. The V end was cut by 4 bases, the J end by 0 bases, with 15 bases between. The CDR3 sequence is 16 residues long. CDR1 and CDR2 from the germline V gene are SGDLS and YYNGEE. CDR3 in DNA: TGTGCCAGCAGCAAACTCAGCGGGTGGAGCACAGATACGCAGTATTTT. It encodes CASSKLSGWSTDTQYF.